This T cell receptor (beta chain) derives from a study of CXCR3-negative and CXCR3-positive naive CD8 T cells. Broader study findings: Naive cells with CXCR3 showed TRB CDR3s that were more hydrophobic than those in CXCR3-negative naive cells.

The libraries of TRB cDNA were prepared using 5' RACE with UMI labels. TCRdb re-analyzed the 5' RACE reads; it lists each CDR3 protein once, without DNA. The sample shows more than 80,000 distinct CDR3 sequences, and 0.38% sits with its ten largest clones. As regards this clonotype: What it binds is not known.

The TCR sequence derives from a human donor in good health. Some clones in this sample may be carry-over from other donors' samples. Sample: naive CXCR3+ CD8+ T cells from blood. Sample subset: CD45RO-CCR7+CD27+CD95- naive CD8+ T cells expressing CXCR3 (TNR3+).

CDR3 region: CASNRGQLYEQYF. The gene calls are TRBV27 and TRBJ2-7; TCRdb lists TRBD1, though no DNA is available to test this call. CDR3 length equals 13 residues. CDR1 and CDR2 from the germline V gene are MNHEY and SMNVEV (reference sequence).